This T cell receptor (beta chain) originates from a study of neurological immune-mediated disorders. Findings and limits, study-wide: With the multiple sclerosis repertoire cluster, neither clinical nor MRI features showed any association.

The germline V gene encodes CDR1 SGHRS and CDR2 YFSETQ. The CDR3 extends over 16 amino acids. Between the trimmed V and J ends, which lost 4 bases and 0 bases, there was a span of 17 bases. Using its own MiXCR run on the 5' RACE reads, TCRdb lists one record per CDR3 protein. The sample has about 74,000 distinct CDR3 sequences, around 5.5% seen once. This clonotype was counted at least ten times. No antigen is known for it. The receptor was derived from a man in his late teens or twenties with multiple sclerosis. Sequenced material: PBMCs. The chain carries TRBV5-1 and TRBJ2-7; either TRBD1 or TRBD2 may supply D (7 bases each). CDR3 residues: CASSRGGGDSSYEQYF. The CDR3 region has the DNA TGCGCCAGCAGCCGCGGAGGGGGGGACAGCTCCTACGAGCAGTACTTC.